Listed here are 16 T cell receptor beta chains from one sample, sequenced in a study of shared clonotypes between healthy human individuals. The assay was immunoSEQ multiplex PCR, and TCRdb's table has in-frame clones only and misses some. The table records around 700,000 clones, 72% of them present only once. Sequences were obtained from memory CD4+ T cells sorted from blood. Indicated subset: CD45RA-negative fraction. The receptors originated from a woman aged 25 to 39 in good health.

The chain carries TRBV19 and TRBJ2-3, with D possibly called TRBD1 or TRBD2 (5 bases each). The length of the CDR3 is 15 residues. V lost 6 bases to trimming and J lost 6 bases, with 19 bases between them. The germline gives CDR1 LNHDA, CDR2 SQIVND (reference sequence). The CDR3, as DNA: TGTGCCAGTAGCAAAGGGACCTATGGGGTGGATACGCAGTATTTT. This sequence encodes CASSKGTYGVDTQYF.

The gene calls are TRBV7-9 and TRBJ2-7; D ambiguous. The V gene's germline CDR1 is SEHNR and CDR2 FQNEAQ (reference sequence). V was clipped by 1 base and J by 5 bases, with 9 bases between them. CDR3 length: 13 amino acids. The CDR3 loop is CASSLVRVDEQYF. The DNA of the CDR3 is TGTGCCAGCAGCTTAGTACGCGTTGACGAGCAGTACTTC.

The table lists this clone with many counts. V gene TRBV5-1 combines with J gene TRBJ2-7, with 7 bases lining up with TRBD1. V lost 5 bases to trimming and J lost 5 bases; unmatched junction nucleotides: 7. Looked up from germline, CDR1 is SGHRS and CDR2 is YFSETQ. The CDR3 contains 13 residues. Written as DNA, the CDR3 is TGCGCCAGCAGACTGAAACAGGGGCACGAGCAGTACTTC. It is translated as CASRLKQGHEQYF.

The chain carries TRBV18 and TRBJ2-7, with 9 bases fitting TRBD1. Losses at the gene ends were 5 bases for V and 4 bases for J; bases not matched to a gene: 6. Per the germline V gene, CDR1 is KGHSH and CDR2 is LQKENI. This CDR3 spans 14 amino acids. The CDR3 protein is CASSTGQGSYEQYF. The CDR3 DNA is TGTGCCAGCTCAACGGGACAGGGCAGTTACGAGCAGTACTTC.

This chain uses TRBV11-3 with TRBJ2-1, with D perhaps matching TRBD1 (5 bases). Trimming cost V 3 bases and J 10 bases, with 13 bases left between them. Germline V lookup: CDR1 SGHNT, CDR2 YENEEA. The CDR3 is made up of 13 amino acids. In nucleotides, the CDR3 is TGTGCCAGCAGCTTCGTGGACCCAGGGGAGCAGTTCTTC. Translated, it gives CASSFVDPGEQFF.

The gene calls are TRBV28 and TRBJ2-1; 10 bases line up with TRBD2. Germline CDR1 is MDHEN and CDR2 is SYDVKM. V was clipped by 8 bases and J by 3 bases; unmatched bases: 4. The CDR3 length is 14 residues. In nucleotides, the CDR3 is TGTGCCAGCTGTCGGACTAGCGGCTACAATGAGCAGTTCTTC. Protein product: CASCRTSGYNEQFF.

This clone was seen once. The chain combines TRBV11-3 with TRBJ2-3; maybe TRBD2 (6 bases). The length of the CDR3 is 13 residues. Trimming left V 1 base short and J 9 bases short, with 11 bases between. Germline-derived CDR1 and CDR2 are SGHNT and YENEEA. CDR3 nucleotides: TGTGCCAGCAGCTTAGGCGGGGCGGGAACGCAGTATTTT. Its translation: CASSLGGAGTQYF.

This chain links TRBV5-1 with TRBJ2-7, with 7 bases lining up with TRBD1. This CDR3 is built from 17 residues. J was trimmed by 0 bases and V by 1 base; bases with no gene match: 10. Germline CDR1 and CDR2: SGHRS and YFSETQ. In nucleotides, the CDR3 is TGCGCCAGCAGCTTGACAACGGGACAGTTCAACTCCTACGAGCAGTACTTC. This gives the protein CASSLTTGQFNSYEQYF.

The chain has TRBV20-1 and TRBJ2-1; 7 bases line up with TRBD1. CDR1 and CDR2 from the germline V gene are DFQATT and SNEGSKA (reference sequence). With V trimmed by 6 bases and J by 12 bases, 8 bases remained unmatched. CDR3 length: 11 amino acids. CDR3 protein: CSAIDREWQFF. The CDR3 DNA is TGCAGTGCGATCGACAGGGAATGGCAGTTCTTC.

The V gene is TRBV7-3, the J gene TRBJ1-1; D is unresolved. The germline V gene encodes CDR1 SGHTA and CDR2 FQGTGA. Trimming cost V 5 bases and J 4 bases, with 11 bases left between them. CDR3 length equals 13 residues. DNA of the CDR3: TGTGCCAGCAGCCGCGATGTTGGCACTGAAGCTTTCTTT. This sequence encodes CASSRDVGTEAFF.

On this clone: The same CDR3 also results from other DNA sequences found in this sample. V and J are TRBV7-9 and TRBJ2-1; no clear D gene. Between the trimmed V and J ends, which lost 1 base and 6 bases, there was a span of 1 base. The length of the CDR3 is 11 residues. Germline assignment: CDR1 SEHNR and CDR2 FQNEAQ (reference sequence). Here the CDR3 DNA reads TGTGCCAGCAGCTTAGGCAATGAGCAGTTCTTC. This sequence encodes CASSLGNEQFF.

This CDR3 reads CASSLSPNGLGDSTDTQYF. The CDR3 DNA sequence: TGCGCCAGCAGCTTGAGCCCCAATGGATTAGGGGACAGCACAGATACGCAGTATTTT. The chain carries TRBV5-1 and TRBJ2-3; D may match TRBD1 or TRBD2 (5 bases each). Trimming took off 1 base at V and 0 bases at J, with 21 bases between the two ends. The V gene's germline CDR1 is SGHRS and CDR2 YFSETQ. This CDR3 has 19 amino acids.

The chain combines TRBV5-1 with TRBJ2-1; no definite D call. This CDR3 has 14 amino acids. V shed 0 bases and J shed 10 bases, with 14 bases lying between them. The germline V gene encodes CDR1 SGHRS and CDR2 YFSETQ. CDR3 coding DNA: TGCGCCAGCAGCTTGGGTAGCTCCTCCCCGGAGCAGTTCTTC. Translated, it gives CASSLGSSSPEQFF.

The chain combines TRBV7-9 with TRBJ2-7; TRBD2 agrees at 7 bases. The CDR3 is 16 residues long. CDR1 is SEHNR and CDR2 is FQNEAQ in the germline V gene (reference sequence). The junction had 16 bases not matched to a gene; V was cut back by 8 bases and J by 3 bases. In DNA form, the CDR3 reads TGTGCCAGCGCCCCATCCCGCGGGAGAATTATCTACGAGCAGTACTTC. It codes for CASAPSRGRIIYEQYF.

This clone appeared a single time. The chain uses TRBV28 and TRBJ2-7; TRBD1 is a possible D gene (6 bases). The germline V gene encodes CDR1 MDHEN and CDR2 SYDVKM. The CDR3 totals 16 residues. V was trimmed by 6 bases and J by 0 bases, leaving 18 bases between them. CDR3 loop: CASSSAGTPTSYEQYF. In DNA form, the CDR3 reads TGTGCCAGCAGCAGCGCCGGGACACCTACCTCCTACGAGCAGTACTTC.

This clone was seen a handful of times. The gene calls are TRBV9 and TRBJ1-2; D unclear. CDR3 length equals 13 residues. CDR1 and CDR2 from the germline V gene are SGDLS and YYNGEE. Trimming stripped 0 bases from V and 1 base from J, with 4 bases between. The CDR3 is CASSVVNNYGYTF. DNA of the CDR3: TGTGCCAGCAGCGTAGTAAATAACTATGGCTACACCTTC.